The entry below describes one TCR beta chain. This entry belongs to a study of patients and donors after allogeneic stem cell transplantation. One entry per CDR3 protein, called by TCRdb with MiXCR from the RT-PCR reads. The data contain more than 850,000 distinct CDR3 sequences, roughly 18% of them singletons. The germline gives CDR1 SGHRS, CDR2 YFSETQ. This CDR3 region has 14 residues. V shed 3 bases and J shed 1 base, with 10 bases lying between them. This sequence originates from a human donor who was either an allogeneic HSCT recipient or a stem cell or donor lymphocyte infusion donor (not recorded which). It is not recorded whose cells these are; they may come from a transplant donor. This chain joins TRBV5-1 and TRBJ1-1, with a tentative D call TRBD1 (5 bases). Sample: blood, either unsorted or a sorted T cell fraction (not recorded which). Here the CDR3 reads CASSWDGTNTEAFF. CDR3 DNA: TGCGCCAGCAGCTGGGACGGGACGAACACTGAAGCTTTCTTT.